This entry is about one T cell receptor beta chain. The antigen is undetermined. The sequenced target, TCR beta, came from blood CD8+ and CD4+ T cells. The multiple sclerosis controls were treatment-naive patients with relapsing-remitting disease that was stable or active. The data were obtained in a study of CD8 T cells in Susac syndrome. With random hexamers, reverse transcription was performed on about 0.5 to 1 ug of RNA. Across 54 Vbeta and 13 Jbeta, TCR beta CDR3 was amplified with immunoSEQ multiplex PCR. TCRdb recomputed calls from the immunoSEQ multiplex PCR reads with MiXCR, one row per CDR3 protein. The sample contains about 300,000 distinct CDR3 sequences, about 82% of which appear only once. With 2 bases clipped from V and 0 bases from J, the junction kept 6 bases outside the gene matches. This CDR3 spans 15 amino acids. Germline V gene data show CDR1 as SQVTM and CDR2 as ANQGSEA. Points from the study as a whole: By the study's own acknowledgment, its TCR sequencing and HLA analysis included relatively few individuals.

The rearrangement links TRBV29-1 to TRBJ2-7; the match to TRBD1 covers 8 bases. This TCR came from a human donor with multiple sclerosis. What was sequenced was CD8+ T cells from PBMCs. Here the CDR3 reads CSVERRDRSSYEQYF. For the CDR3, the DNA is TGCAGCGTTGAACGCCGGGACAGGAGCTCCTACGAGCAGTACTTC.